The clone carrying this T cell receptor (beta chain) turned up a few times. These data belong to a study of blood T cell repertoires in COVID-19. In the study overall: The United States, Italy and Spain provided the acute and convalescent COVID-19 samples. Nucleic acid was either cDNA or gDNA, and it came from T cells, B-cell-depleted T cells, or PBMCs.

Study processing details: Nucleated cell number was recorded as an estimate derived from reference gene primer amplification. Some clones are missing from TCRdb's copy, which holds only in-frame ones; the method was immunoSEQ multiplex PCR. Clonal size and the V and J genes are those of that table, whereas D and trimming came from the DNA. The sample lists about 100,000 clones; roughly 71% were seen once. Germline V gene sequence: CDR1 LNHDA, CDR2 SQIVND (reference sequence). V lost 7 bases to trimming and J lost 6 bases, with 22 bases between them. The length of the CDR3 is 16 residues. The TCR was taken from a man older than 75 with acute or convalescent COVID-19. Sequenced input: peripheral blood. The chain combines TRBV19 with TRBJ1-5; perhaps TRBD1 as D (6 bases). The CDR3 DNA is TGTGCCAGTACGTTTGAGGGACACCTAGAGGGTCAGCCCCAGCATTTT. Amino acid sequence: CASTFEGHLEGQPQHF.